Here is one TCR beta chain with its context. Its antigen is as yet unknown. CDR1 is SGDLS, CDR2 YYNGEE, per germline. The V and J ends lost 0 bases and 8 bases respectively, with 14 bases between them. The CDR3 consists of 15 residues. This sample is drawn from a study of T cell responses to AZD1222 COVID-19 vaccine. Study conclusions and caveats: No day 14 peak samples; only post-peak repertoires were characterized.

Using immunoSEQ multiplex PCR, the repertoire was profiled, and TCRdb retains in-frame clones only, with some absent. This table has roughly 110,000 clones, 90% appearing once. This chain links TRBV9 with TRBJ1-4; D gene uncertain. The specimen was peripheral blood, collected on day 0 of AZD1222 vaccination. This receptor was obtained from an adult in good health. The CDR3 region has the DNA TGTGCCAGCAGCGTAGGCGCGGGTAATCAGGAAAAACTGTTTTTT. Translation: CASSVGAGNQEKLFF.